A selection of T cell receptor beta chains follows, all from one sample in a study of identical twins. TCRdb re-analysed the 5' RACE reads in MiXCR, keeping a single row per CDR3 protein. This sample has 1.5 million to 2 million distinct CDR3 sequences; less than 35% occur once, and the top ten carry approximately 0.25%. Sequencing input: cord blood. Receptors originate from a newborn girl in good health. The conserved cysteine and the conserved F or W are not part of the CDR3 here. D genes are given only for firm matches. The size field is filled for only some rows; it gives once, few, many or a size class.

-,TRBJ2-7,-,TRBV7-9,ASSFDLSGRSYEQY
-,TRBJ2-1,TRBD2,TRBV7-7,ASSLEAGGVNEQF
-,TRBJ2-4,-,TRBV10-3,AISDWGAKNIQY
few,TRBJ2-3,-,TRBV7-7,ASSPIAGADTDTQY
-,TRBJ1-1,-,TRBV11-1,ASSLGGNRNTEAF
-,TRBJ2-1,-,TRBV20-1,SARVYQLWNNEQF
many,TRBJ2-1,-,TRBV20-1,SALGGTYNEQF
many,TRBJ2-1,-,TRBV5-1,ASSLDRLTYNEQF
-,TRBJ2-2,TRBD2,TRBV10-3,AIRRLAGGNTGELF
few,-,-,TRBV12-3/TRBV12-4,ASGSVRYAAYEQY
once,TRBJ2-4,-,TRBV15,ATNRDPGRAKNIQY
-,TRBJ2-7,TRBD2,TRBV28,ASSQWTLGTSGYEQY
-,TRBJ1-6,-,TRBV4-1,ASSQDPWSSYNSPLH
few,TRBJ2-7,-,TRBV2,AGAGTLSYEQY
few,TRBJ2-3,-,TRBV18,ASSPIQDTDTQY
few,TRBJ2-7,-,TRBV5-1,ASSITTKSTYEQY
-,TRBJ2-2,TRBD2,TRBV6-6,ASSYSRPSGAGELF
few,TRBJ1-1,-,TRBV28,ASSGPGTEAF
once,TRBJ1-4,-,TRBV5-6,ASSLKGSWGAEKLF
many,TRBJ1-2,-,TRBV20-1,SAREDGLSYGYT
-,TRBJ2-1,-,TRBV6-1,ASSEVISSYNEQF
-,TRBJ2-3,-,TRBV27,ASSLSARTPDTQY
-,TRBJ2-1,-,TRBV7-2,ASSLDAGSKQF
few,TRBJ1-4,TRBD1,TRBV7-2,ASSLRGTGNEKLF
-,TRBJ2-3,-,TRBV6-2/TRBV6-3,ASSYSTTPPQDTQY
few,TRBJ2-1,TRBD2,TRBV7-9,ASTKSGSSYNEQF
few,TRBJ1-2,TRBD1,TRBV20-1,SAPLIGTGFRYGYT
-,TRBJ2-1,-,TRBV4-2,ASSQEDSSRNEQF
-,TRBJ2-5,-,TRBV12-3/TRBV12-4,ASSLLSGITYNEQY
-,TRBJ1-1,-,TRBV7-9,ASSLGFGRAPEAF
-,TRBJ2-7,TRBD1,TRBV28,ASSPGTDITSQY
-,TRBJ1-1,-,TRBV2,ASMLGTEAF
few,TRBJ2-3,TRBD2,TRBV6-6,ASRVKRGTTDTQY
-,TRBJ2-2,-,TRBV7-2,ASSLVGEAGELF
few,TRBJ1-1,-,TRBV6-2/TRBV6-3,ASSYGPGEAF